The rows below give T cell receptor beta chains drawn from one sample of a study of CD8+ T cells in alopecia areata. Using immunoSEQ multiplex PCR, the repertoire was profiled, and TCRdb retains in-frame clones only, with some absent. The data show 90,000 to 150,000 clones, around 56% seen once. Sequencing was performed on CD4+ T cells sorted from blood, taken at week 4, from a patient treated with tofacitinib. These receptors were taken from a human donor with alopecia areata. Each CDR3 is given with its conserved first and last residue. D genes are given only for firm matches. Some rows mark clone size as missing; the rest say once, few, many or name a class of expanded clone.

D: TRBD2
size: NA
V: TRBV7-3
J: TRBJ2-1
CDR3: CASSRSGRGNEQFF
DNA: TGTGCCAGCAGTAGGAGCGGGAGGGGCAATGAGCAGTTCTTC

D: NA
size: NA
V: TRBV30
J: TRBJ1-1
CDR3: CAWSVQGRRAFF
DNA: TGTGCCTGGAGTGTGCAGGGGCGTCGGGCTTTCTTT

D: NA
size: NA
V: TRBV4-1
J: TRBJ2-7
CDR3: CASSQAFGEQYF
DNA: TGCGCCAGCAGCCAAGCTTTCGGCGAGCAGTACTTC

D: NA
size: few
V: TRBV29-1
J: TRBJ2-1
CDR3: CSVQGSPYNEQFF
DNA: TGCAGCGTACAGGGTTCCCCCTACAATGAGCAGTTCTTC

D: TRBD2
size: many
V: TRBV19
J: TRBJ2-1
CDR3: CASRTSVEQFF
DNA: TGTGCCAGTAGAACTAGCGTTGAACAGTTCTTC

D: NA
size: NA
V: TRBV29-1
J: TRBJ2-7
CDR3: CSVEDLVWGDYEQYF
DNA: TGCAGCGTTGAAGATCTTGTATGGGGCGATTACGAGCAGTACTTC

D: NA
size: NA
V: TRBV29-1
J: TRBJ1-5
CDR3: CSVGGGNQPQHF
DNA: TGCAGCGTTGGAGGGGGCAATCAGCCCCAGCATTTT

D: NA
size: few
V: TRBV18
J: TRBJ1-1
CDR3: CASSPDRVTEAFF
DNA: TGTGCCAGCTCACCAGATAGGGTGACTGAAGCTTTCTTT

D: NA
size: NA
V: TRBV30
J: TRBJ2-7
CDR3: CAWSASWTATYEQYF
DNA: TGTGCCTGGAGCGCGTCCTGGACAGCCACCTACGAGCAGTACTTC

D: NA
size: NA
V: TRBV6-5
J: TRBJ2-5
CDR3: CASSYRRGPVETQYF
DNA: TGTGCCAGCAGTTACCGGAGGGGGCCGGTGGAGACCCAGTACTTC

D: NA
size: few
V: TRBV20-1
J: TRBJ2-3
CDR3: CSAPRTDTQYF
DNA: TGCAGTGCCCCTCGCACAGATACGCAGTATTTT

D: NA
size: NA
V: TRBV5-6
J: TRBJ1-4
CDR3: CASSLENDEKLFF
DNA: TGTGCCAGCAGCTTGGAGAATGATGAAAAACTGTTTTTT

D: NA
size: NA
V: TRBV4-1
J: TRBJ2-6
CDR3: CASSPRDGRSSGANVLTF
DNA: TGCGCCAGCAGCCCTCGGGACGGCCGCAGCTCTGGGGCCAACGTCCTGACTTTC

D: NA
size: NA
V: TRBV7-9
J: TRBJ2-5
CDR3: CASSSGATRETQYF
DNA: TGTGCCAGCAGCTCCGGGGCGACTAGGGAGACCCAGTACTTC

D: TRBD2
size: NA
V: TRBV5-1
J: TRBJ2-1
CDR3: CASSLASGRAYEQFF
DNA: TGCGCCAGCAGCTTGGCTAGCGGGAGGGCTTATGAGCAGTTCTTC

D: NA
size: few
V: TRBV5-4
J: TRBJ2-1
CDR3: CASSLGTHSSYNEQFF
DNA: TGTGCCAGCAGCTTGGGTACTCACAGCTCCTACAATGAGCAGTTCTTC

D: TRBD1
size: NA
V: TRBV28
J: TRBJ2-7
CDR3: CASSSPGQGASVEQYF
DNA: TGTGCCAGCAGTTCCCCGGGACAGGGGGCTTCAGTCGAGCAGTACTTC

D: NA
size: NA
V: TRBV5-1
J: TRBJ2-5
CDR3: CASSINRETQYF
DNA: TGCGCCAGCAGCATCAACCGAGAGACCCAGTACTTC

D: NA
size: NA
V: TRBV7-9
J: TRBJ1-5
CDR3: CASSFGDQPQHF
DNA: TGTGCCAGCAGCTTTGGGGATCAGCCCCAGCATTTT

D: NA
size: NA
V: TRBV7-8
J: TRBJ1-5
CDR3: CASSLAGEASQPQHF
DNA: TGTGCCAGCAGCTTAGCCGGGGAGGCAAGTCAGCCCCAGCATTTT

D: NA
size: NA
V: TRBV30
J: TRBJ2-2
CDR3: CAWKTETGELFF
DNA: TGTGCCTGGAAGACCGAGACCGGGGAGCTGTTTTTT

D: TRBD1
size: NA
V: TRBV30
J: TRBJ2-7
CDR3: CAVGTGDEQYF
DNA: TGTGCCGTAGGGACAGGGGACGAGCAGTACTTC

D: TRBD2
size: few
V: TRBV29-1
J: TRBJ2-3
CDR3: CSVGTLLAITDTQYF
DNA: TGCAGCGTTGGGACTTTACTAGCGATCACAGATACGCAGTATTTT

D: NA
size: NA
V: TRBV29-1
J: TRBJ2-5
CDR3: CSVSSGIQETQYF
DNA: TGCAGCGTGTCCTCAGGGATCCAAGAGACCCAGTACTTC

D: NA
size: NA
V: TRBV18
J: TRBJ1-5
CDR3: CASSLGQTYSNQPQHF
DNA: TGTGCCAGCTCACTAGGACAGACCTATAGCAATCAGCCCCAGCATTTT

D: TRBD2
size: NA
V: TRBV27
J: TRBJ2-2
CDR3: CASSPTSGNTGELFF
DNA: TGTGCCAGCAGTCCGACTAGCGGGAACACCGGGGAGCTGTTTTTT

D: NA
size: NA
V: TRBV30
J: TRBJ2-1
CDR3: CAWSGAVEQFF
DNA: TGTGCCTGGAGTGGAGCGGTAGAGCAGTTCTTC

D: TRBD1
size: NA
V: TRBV5-1
J: TRBJ2-7
CDR3: CASSETQGASYEQYF
DNA: TGCGCCAGCAGCGAGACTCAGGGGGCCTCGTACGAGCAGTACTTC

D: NA
size: NA
V: TRBV29-1
J: TRBJ2-7
CDR3: CSVGVRDPYEQYF
DNA: TGCAGCGTTGGGGTCCGGGACCCCTACGAGCAGTACTTC

D: TRBD2
size: NA
V: TRBV6-1
J: TRBJ2-1
CDR3: CAIRVGGGSYNEQFF
DNA: TGTGCCATCAGAGTGGGCGGGGGATCCTACAATGAGCAGTTCTTC

D: NA
size: NA
V: TRBV2
J: TRBJ2-5
CDR3: CASSPRLGETQYF
DNA: TGTGCCAGCAGCCCCCGGCTGGGAGAGACCCAGTACTTC

D: TRBD1
size: NA
V: TRBV7-9
J: TRBJ2-5
CDR3: CASSPDRAQETQYF
DNA: TGTGCCAGCAGCCCGGACAGGGCGCAAGAGACCCAGTACTTC

D: TRBD2
size: NA
V: TRBV7-9
J: TRBJ2-1
CDR3: CASSLTSANEQFF
DNA: TGTGCCAGCAGCTTGACTAGCGCCAATGAGCAGTTCTTC

D: NA
size: few
V: TRBV19
J: TRBJ2-2
CDR3: CASSIGPNTGELFF
DNA: TGTGCCAGTAGTATTGGACCGAACACCGGGGAGCTGTTTTTT

D: NA
size: few
V: TRBV29-1
J: TRBJ2-2
CDR3: CSVQAYTGELFF
DNA: TGCAGCGTTCAAGCATACACCGGGGAGCTGTTTTTT

D: TRBD1
size: NA
V: TRBV7-6
J: TRBJ2-7
CDR3: CASSQGTGRSEQYF
DNA: TGTGCCAGCAGCCAAGGGACAGGGAGGAGCGAGCAGTACTTC

D: TRBD1
size: NA
V: TRBV6-1
J: TRBJ1-2
CDR3: CASKRTGEDYGYTF
DNA: TGTGCCAGCAAAAGGACAGGGGAAGACTATGGCTACACCTTC

D: TRBD1
size: once
V: TRBV30
J: TRBJ1-1
CDR3: CAWRTGGTGGTEAFF
DNA: TGTGCCTGGAGAACCGGCGGGACAGGGGGCACTGAAGCTTTCTTT

D: TRBD2
size: NA
V: TRBV27
J: TRBJ2-1
CDR3: CASSLTSAVPFNEQFF
DNA: TGTGCCAGCAGTTTAACTAGCGCGGTTCCCTTCAATGAGCAGTTCTTC

D: NA
size: NA
V: TRBV6-1
J: TRBJ1-2
CDR3: CASSEVMWTDLGYTF
DNA: TGTGCCAGCAGTGAAGTAATGTGGACAGACCTCGGCTACACCTTC

D: TRBD2
size: NA
V: TRBV4-1
J: TRBJ2-3
CDR3: CASSQSRTSGTFTDTQYF
DNA: TGCGCCAGCAGCCAATCTCGGACTAGCGGGACCTTCACAGATACGCAGTATTTT

D: NA
size: NA
V: TRBV30
J: TRBJ1-5
CDR3: CAWSVRGEANQPQHF
DNA: TGTGCCTGGAGTGTACGGGGGGAGGCCAATCAGCCCCAGCATTTT